These 2 T cell receptor beta chains were sequenced from one sample in a study of blood T cell repertoires in COVID-19. The table came from immunoSEQ multiplex PCR; TCRdb's copy has only in-frame clones and leaves some out. Of about 180,000 clones in the sample, 81% are singletons; the top ten hold 5.6%. Sequenced input: PBMCs or T cells enriched from blood (not recorded which). Receptors originate from a woman aged 35 to 49 with acute COVID-19.

The chain couples TRBV27 to TRBJ1-1, with 8 bases lining up with TRBD1. V gave up 2 bases and J gave up 5 bases; unmatched junction bases: 13. The CDR3 is 17 residues long. Germline V gene sequence: CDR1 MNHEY, CDR2 SMNVEV (reference sequence). The chain's CDR3 is CASSLPPYRGALTEAFF. DNA of the CDR3: TGTGCCAGCAGTTTACCCCCGTACAGGGGGGCGTTAACTGAAGCTTTCTTT.

This clone has just one count. This chain links TRBV16 with TRBJ2-1; D might be TRBD2 (6 bases). Germline CDR1 and CDR2: KGHSY and FQNENV. Trimming removed 2 bases at V and 8 bases at J, with 10 bases between. This CDR3 contains 13 residues. The CDR3 sequence is CASSQGGNDEQFF. CDR3 nucleotides: TGTGCCAGCAGCCAAGGAGGGAACGATGAGCAGTTCTTC.